The rows below give T cell receptor beta chains drawn from one sample of a study of blood T cell repertoires in COVID-19. The assay was immunoSEQ multiplex PCR, and TCRdb's table has in-frame clones only and misses some. The data show roughly 230,000 clones, less than 85% seen once. Input material: peripheral blood. These receptors came from a woman of 80 years or more with acute or convalescent COVID-19. CDR3s include the opening cysteine and the closing phenylalanine or tryptophan. D genes are given only for firm matches. Clone size is not always given. Where it is, it says once, few, many or a class for expanded clones.

J,length,D,V,size,DNA,CDR3
TRBJ1-2,14,-,TRBV19,-,TGTGCCAGTAGTCGTTCGGCACCAACTATTGCCTACACCTTC,CASSRSAPTIAYTF
TRBJ1-2,11,-,TRBV29-1,-,TGCAGCGTTGAGGTTGGAGACGGCTACACCTTC,CSVEVGDGYTF
TRBJ1-2,11,-,TRBV2,few,TGTGCCAGCAGACAGGGCTATGGCTACACCTTC,CASRQGYGYTF
TRBJ1-3,14,TRBD1,TRBV5-1,-,TGCGCCAGCAGGGAGACAGGGACAGGAAACACCATATATTTT,CASRETGTGNTIYF
TRBJ1-1,14,-,TRBV4-3,-,TGCGCCAGCAGCCAAGACTCGAGGAACACTGAAGCTTTCTTT,CASSQDSRNTEAFF
TRBJ1-1,17,-,TRBV18,-,TGTGCCAGCTCACCTCCGGCGCCGCTGCGGGGATTCACTGAAGCTTTCTTT,CASSPPAPLRGFTEAFF
TRBJ1-1,16,-,TRBV21-1,few,TGTGCCAGCAGCAAAGCAACAAGCGCCATGAACACTGAAGCTTTCTTT,CASSKATSAMNTEAFF
TRBJ1-1,13,-,TRBV28,-,TGTGCCAGCAGTCTCAGGGTTAACACTGAAGCTTTCTTT,CASSLRVNTEAFF
TRBJ1-4,14,-,TRBV5-4,-,TGTGCCAGCAGCTCCGCGGGCTATAATGAAAAACTGTTTTTT,CASSSAGYNEKLFF
TRBJ2-7,15,-,TRBV11-3,-,TGTGCCAGCAGCTTTTCCTTGGCGGCTTCCTACGAGCAGTACTTC,CASSFSLAASYEQYF
TRBJ1-2,13,TRBD1,TRBV6-6,-,TGTGCCAGCAGTTACGGAGGGGGCCAGGGCTACACCTTC,CASSYGGGQGYTF
TRBJ1-1,13,-,TRBV19,-,TGTGCCAGTAGTGCGACATACAACACTGAAGCTTTCTTT,CASSATYNTEAFF
TRBJ2-7,15,-,TRBV11-1,-,TGTGCCAGCAGCTCCTTACCAGGGGAGTTCTACGAGCAGTACTTC,CASSSLPGEFYEQYF
TRBJ2-7,14,TRBD1,TRBV7-8,-,TGTGCCAGCAGCCGCTCGGACAGGGCGCACGAGCAGTACTTC,CASSRSDRAHEQYF
TRBJ1-1,13,TRBD1,TRBV11-3,-,TGTGCCAGCAAAAAGGGGGCTGGACCTGAAGCTTTCTTT,CASKKGAGPEAFF